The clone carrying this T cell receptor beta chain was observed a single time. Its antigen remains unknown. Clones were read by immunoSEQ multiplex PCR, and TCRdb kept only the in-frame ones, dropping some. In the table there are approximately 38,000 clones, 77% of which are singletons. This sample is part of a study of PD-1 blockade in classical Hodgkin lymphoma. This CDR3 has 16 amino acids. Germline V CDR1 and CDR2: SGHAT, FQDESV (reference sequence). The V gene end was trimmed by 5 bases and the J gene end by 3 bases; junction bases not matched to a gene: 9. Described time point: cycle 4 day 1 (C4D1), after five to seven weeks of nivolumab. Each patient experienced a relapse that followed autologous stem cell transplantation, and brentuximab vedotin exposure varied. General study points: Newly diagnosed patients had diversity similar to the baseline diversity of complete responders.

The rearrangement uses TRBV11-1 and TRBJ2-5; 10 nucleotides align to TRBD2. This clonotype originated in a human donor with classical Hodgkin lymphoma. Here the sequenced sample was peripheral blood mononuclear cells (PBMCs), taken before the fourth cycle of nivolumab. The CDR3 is CASSQRLAGTEETQYF. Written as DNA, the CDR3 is TGTGCCAGCAGCCAGCGACTAGCGGGTACTGAAGAGACCCAGTACTTC.